The 7 T cell receptor beta chains below all came from one sample that was sequenced in a study of cytomegalovirus exposure and HLA in healthy donors. Vbeta (60) and Jbeta (13) primers were used in the PCR. The assay was immunoSEQ multiplex PCR, and TCRdb's table has in-frame clones only and misses some. The table has around 160,000 clones, 75% to 90% seen once. Sequencing input: PBMCs. Source of these receptors: a woman under 30 in good health and CMV-seronegative.

J is TRBJ1-1 and V is TRBV4-2; no definite D call. The germline V and J ends were trimmed by 5 bases and 1 base, with 14 bases remaining between them. The germline gives CDR1 LGHNA, CDR2 YNFKEQ. This CDR3 has 15 residues. Here the CDR3 DNA reads TGTGCCAGCAGCTCGAACATTAGACAGAACACTGAAGCTTTCTTT. It specifies CASSSNIRQNTEAFF.

This sequence joins TRBV14 and TRBJ1-4; D unclear. CDR3 length: 14 residues. Per germline, CDR1 SGHDN and CDR2 FVKESK. Trimming removed 3 bases at V and 0 bases at J, with 5 bases between. This CDR3 reads CASSHTATNEKLFF. The CDR3 DNA is TGTGCCAGCAGCCACACTGCAACTAATGAAAAACTGTTTTTT.

The gene calls are TRBV10-2 and TRBJ1-2; TRBD1 might be the D (5 bases). CDR1 is WSHSY, CDR2 SAAADI, per germline. The germline V and J ends were trimmed by 7 bases and 4 bases, with 10 bases remaining between them. The CDR3 runs 12 residues. The CDR3 sequence: CASMTDSYGYTF. CDR3 coding DNA: TGCGCCAGCATGACAGACAGCTATGGCTACACCTTC.

The gene calls are TRBV9 and TRBJ2-7; the D is unclear. Trimming shortened V by 3 bases and J by 3 bases, and 10 bases separated the two germline ends. In germline, CDR1 is SGDLS, CDR2 YYNGEE. The CDR3 has 13 residues. The CDR3 loop reads CASSGGARYEQYF. The CDR3 coding sequence is TGTGCCAGCAGCGGCGGAGCCCGCTACGAGCAGTACTTC. The variable domain in full, with the rest retrieved from reference TRBV9 and TRBJ2-7, is DSGVTQTPKHLITATGQRVTLRCSPRSGDLSVYWYQQSLDQGLQFLIQYYNGEERAKGNILERFSAQQFPDLHSELNLSSLELGDSALYFCASSGGARYEQYFGPGTRLTVT.

The rearrangement uses TRBV6-4 and TRBJ1-1; no firm D call. The germline CDR1 and CDR2 sequences are MRHNA and SNTAGT. V lost 6 bases and J 6 bases, leaving 14 bases between the germline ends. The CDR3 is 13 residues long. In nucleotides, the CDR3 is TGTGCCAGCAGGCCAAGTCTGGGCGCTGAAGCTTTCTTT. Residues: CASRPSLGAEAFF.

The V gene is TRBV9, the J gene TRBJ2-3; 10 bases line up with TRBD2. The CDR3 loop spans 16 amino acids. Germline trimming cut 4 bases from V and 4 bases from J; bases unmatched to any gene: 9. Germline V gene data show CDR1 as SGDLS and CDR2 as YYNGEE. The CDR3 protein is CASSSQLAGLADTQYF. CDR3 in DNA: TGTGCCAGCAGCTCGCAACTAGCGGGGTTGGCAGATACGCAGTATTTT.

The rearrangement uses TRBV5-1 and TRBJ1-1, with 11 bases identical to TRBD1. After removal of 4 bases from V and 0 bases from J, the junction contained 5 bases not matched to a gene. Germline CDR1 is SGHRS and CDR2 is YFSETQ. This CDR3 region has 16 residues. CDR3 coding DNA: TGCGCCAGCAGCCGGACAGGGGGCTACATGAACACTGAAGCTTTCTTT. Translating gives CASSRTGGYMNTEAFF.